One sample yielded the 27 T cell receptor beta chains listed below, sequenced in a study of T cell responses to AZD1222 COVID-19 vaccine. Sequenced by immunoSEQ multiplex PCR; TCRdb stores in-frame clones only, minus some. The profile shows 58,000 or so clones, 80% to 90% of them singletons. Specimen: peripheral blood, collected 28 days after the second AZD1222 dose. The receptor source for this set is an adult who received the AZD1222 COVID-19 vaccine.

The chain has TRBV6-2 or TRBV6-3 and TRBJ1-4; unclear D gene. The V end lost 5 bases, the J end lost 0 bases, and 16 bases lay between the germline ends. The CDR3 spans 17 residues. Germline assignment: CDR1 MNHEY and CDR2 SVGEGT. CDR3 residues: CASSPGRNYATNEKLFF. The CDR3 DNA follows: TGTGCCAGCAGTCCCGGGAGAAACTATGCAACTAATGAAAAACTGTTTTTT.

The gene calls are TRBV11-1 and TRBJ2-1, with 10 bases aligning to TRBD1. CDR1 SGHAT and CDR2 FQDESV come from the germline V gene (reference sequence). The CDR3 has 14 residues. Trimming at V came to 5 bases and at J to 6 bases, leaving 4 bases not matched to a gene. The CDR3 reads CASSLRTGGNEQFF. CDR3 in DNA: TGTGCCAGCAGCCTACGGACAGGGGGCAATGAGCAGTTCTTC.

This clone came up once. The chain joins TRBV7-6 to TRBJ1-2; no clear D. The CDR3 loop spans 13 amino acids. Trimming cost V 5 bases and J 8 bases, with 15 bases left between them. In germline, CDR1 is SGHVS, CDR2 FNYEAQ. The CDR3 DNA reads as TGTGCCAGCAGCCCCCTTTCCATCGGCGGCTACACCTTC. It specifies CASSPLSIGGYTF.

V is TRBV12-3 or TRBV12-4 and J is TRBJ1-2; D gene uncertain. V was pared by 3 bases and J by 13 bases, with 15 bases between. The length of the CDR3 is 12 residues. The CDR3 protein is CASSFERDRGTF. As DNA, the CDR3 is TGTGCCAGCAGTTTTGAACGCGATCGGGGCACCTTC.

The rearrangement uses TRBV7-9 and TRBJ2-7; D is unclear. V lost 10 bases to trimming and J lost 0 bases, with 10 bases between them. The CDR3 spans 12 residues. Germline V CDR1 and CDR2: SEHNR, FQNEAQ (reference sequence). DNA for the CDR3: TGTGCCACCGAAGGATACTCCTACGAGCAGTACTTC. This sequence encodes CATEGYSYEQYF. Variable domain in full (rest from reference TRBV7-9 and TRBJ2-7): DTGVSQNPRHKITKRGQNVTFRCDPISEHNRLYWYRQTLGQGPEFLTYFQNEAQLEKSRLLSDRFSAERPKGSFSTLEIQRTEQGDSAMYLCATEGYSYEQYFGPGTRLTVT.

The V gene is TRBV7-6, the J gene TRBJ1-2; tentative D call: TRBD1 (5 bases). Per the germline V gene, CDR1 is SGHVS and CDR2 is FNYEAQ. V lost 0 bases and J lost 4, with 9 bases in between. The CDR3 contains 14 residues. The CDR3: CASSLAAGTYGYTF. In DNA, the CDR3 is TGTGCCAGCAGCTTAGCGGCAGGGACCTATGGCTACACCTTC.

V gene TRBV28 combines with J gene TRBJ1-6; D is undetermined. V gave up 5 bases and J gave up 4 bases, with 12 bases separating them. CDR1 is MDHEN, CDR2 SYDVKM, per germline. The CDR3 runs to 15 residues. The CDR3 loop reads CASSRAGVYNSPLHF. CDR3 nucleotides: TGTGCCAGCAGTCGGGCCGGGGTATATAATTCACCCCTCCACTTT.

This clone was counted between two and nine times. This chain uses TRBV4-2 with TRBJ1-5; TRBD1 is a possible D gene (5 bases). CDR1 and CDR2 from the germline V gene are LGHNA and YNFKEQ. Between the trimmed V and J ends, which lost 3 bases and 9 bases, there was a span of 9 bases. The CDR3 has 12 amino acids. The CDR3 DNA follows: TGTGCCAGCAGCCATGATGGGGGGCCCCAGCATTTT. Its translation is CASSHDGGPQHF.

This chain connects TRBV9 to TRBJ2-1; D possibly corresponds to TRBD2 (5 bases). CDR3 size: 16 residues. Germline CDR1 SGDLS, CDR2 YYNGEE. V lost 4 bases and J 2 bases, leaving 16 bases between the germline ends. The chain's CDR3 is CASSPLPGGAYNEQFF. The CDR3 DNA sequence: TGTGCCAGCAGCCCCCTTCCTGGAGGAGCCTACAATGAGCAGTTCTTC.

The chain has TRBV7-2 and TRBJ2-1; weak D call: TRBD2 (6 bases). The CDR3 totals 15 residues. In germline, CDR1 is SGHTA, CDR2 FQGNSA. With 4 bases removed from V and 3 bases from J, the gap between germline ends came to 13 bases. The CDR3 DNA reads as TGTGCCAGCAGCTGGGGTAGCGGCAGCTACAATGAGCAGTTCTTC. It translates to CASSWGSGSYNEQFF.

V is TRBV6-4 and J is TRBJ2-3; 9 nucleotides match TRBD1. Trimming removed 8 bases from V and 1 base from J; junction bases left unmatched: 4. The CDR3 is made up of 14 amino acids. Germline V gene lookup returns CDR1 MRHNA and CDR2 SNTAGT. For the CDR3, the DNA is TGTGCCAGCCGCCGGGACAGGGGCACAGATACGCAGTATTTT. Its protein product is CASRRDRGTDTQYF.

This chain connects TRBV28 to TRBJ2-7; TRBD1 aligns across 8 bases. V lost 4 bases, J lost 0 bases, and 2 bases stayed unmatched. This CDR3 contains 14 residues. Germline values: CDR1 MDHEN, CDR2 SYDVKM. CDR3 region: CASSSGQASYEQYF. The CDR3 DNA reads TGTGCCAGCAGTTCGGGACAGGCCTCCTACGAGCAGTACTTC.

J is TRBJ1-1 and V is TRBV7-2, with D perhaps matching TRBD1 (6 bases). CDR3 length: 13 amino acids. The V end was cut by 6 bases, the J end by 6 bases, with 14 bases between. Germline V lookup: CDR1 SGHTA, CDR2 FQGNSA. Here the CDR3 DNA reads TGTGCCAGCAGAGGGGGGGGAAACCCTGAAGCTTTCTTT. Translating gives CASRGGGNPEAFF.

This chain joins TRBV6-5 and TRBJ1-4; possibly TRBD1 for D (5 bases). This CDR3 spans 14 amino acids. Trimming shortened V by 6 bases and J by 6 bases, and 14 bases separated the two germline ends. Germline lookup yields CDR1 MNHEY and CDR2 SVGAGI. In nucleotides, the CDR3 is TGTGCCAGCAGCCTAGGACAAGTCCATGAAAAACTGTTTTTT. It specifies CASSLGQVHEKLFF.

This clone was seen more than once but under ten times. The CDR3, as DNA: TGTGCCAGCAGTCCCTCGGGACAGGGGGCCGAGACCCAGTACTTC. It codes for CASSPSGQGAETQYF. The rearrangement uses TRBV2 and TRBJ2-5, with TRBD1 matching 12 bases. V was clipped by 5 bases and J by 5 bases; unmatched bases: 6. The CDR3 runs 15 residues. The germline CDR1 and CDR2 sequences are SNHLY and FYNNEI.

This chain uses TRBV28 with TRBJ2-1; unclear D gene. Germline assignment: CDR1 MDHEN and CDR2 SYDVKM. The CDR3 runs 12 residues. V lost 6 bases, J lost 15 bases, and 18 bases lay in between. The CDR3 spells CASSPTLNHAFF. The CDR3 DNA follows: TGTGCCAGCAGCCCGACATTAAATCATGCGTTCTTC.

The rearrangement joins TRBV28 to TRBJ2-2; TRBD1 might be the D (6 bases). CDR3 length: 13 amino acids. Trimming removed 7 bases at V and 11 bases at J, with 17 bases between. Germline assignment: CDR1 MDHEN and CDR2 SYDVKM. For the CDR3, the DNA is TGTGCCAGCAAAAGCGGACAGCCTCGCGAGCTGTTTTTT. Its translation: CASKSGQPRELFF.

The chain carries TRBV7-8 and TRBJ1-2; D unclear. The CDR3 sequence is 11 residues long. Germline CDR1 SGHVS, CDR2 FQNEAQ. V lost 5 bases to trimming and J lost 7 bases, with 8 bases between them. CDR3 loop: CASSLAGGYTF. Here the CDR3 DNA reads TGTGCCAGCAGCCTCGCGGGTGGCTACACCTTC. The full variable domain, its missing parts supplied by reference TRBV7-8 and TRBJ1-2, is GAGVSQSPRYKVAKRGQDVALRCDPISGHVSLFWYQQALGQGPEFLTYFQNEAQLDKSGLPSDRFFAERPEGSVSTLKIQRTQQEDSAVYLCASSLAGGYTFGSGTRLTVV.

The genes are TRBV28 and TRBJ2-2; D call uncertain. The CDR3 loop spans 13 amino acids. The ends were cut back, 1 base at V and 5 bases at J, with 5 bases in the middle. Germline V gives CDR1 MDHEN, CDR2 SYDVKM. CDR3 in amino acids: CASSLFGTGELFF. The CDR3 coding sequence is TGTGCCAGCAGTTTATTCGGGACCGGGGAGCTGTTTTTT.

The chain uses TRBV28 and TRBJ2-7, with TRBD2 identical over 8 bases. Looked up from germline, CDR1 is MDHEN and CDR2 is SYDVKM. V shed 6 bases, J shed 0 bases, and the junction held 10 bases outside the gene matches. The CDR3 extends over 16 amino acids. The CDR3 protein is CASSPSGAGGSYEQYF. CDR3 DNA: TGTGCCAGCAGCCCTTCAGGGGCGGGGGGCTCCTACGAGCAGTACTTC.

V usage is TRBV6-5 and J usage is TRBJ2-1, with 10 positions matching TRBD2. Trimming cost V 6 bases and J 5 bases; bases outside gene matches: 7. The CDR3 runs to 15 residues. The germline V gene encodes CDR1 MNHEY and CDR2 SVGAGI. CDR3 region: CASRRAGGPHNEQFF. The CDR3 DNA is TGTGCCAGCAGACGAGCGGGGGGGCCGCACAATGAGCAGTTCTTC.

This chain uses TRBV2 with TRBJ2-1; TRBD1 might be the D (5 bases). Trimming stripped 7 bases from V and 5 bases from J, with 9 bases between. Germline V gene lookup returns CDR1 SNHLY and CDR2 FYNNEI. The CDR3 sequence is 12 residues long. The CDR3 spells CASTPGHNEQFF. DNA for the CDR3: TGTGCCAGCACCCCAGGGCACAATGAGCAGTTCTTC.

This clone has a handful of counts. The V and J genes are TRBV19 and TRBJ2-7, with unresolved D. The V and J ends lost 3 bases and 3 bases respectively, with 3 bases between them. The CDR3 covers 11 residues. The germline CDR1 and CDR2 sequences are LNHDA and SQIVND (reference sequence). The CDR3 reads CASSIGYEQYF. For the CDR3, the DNA is TGTGCCAGTAGTATCGGCTACGAGCAGTACTTC.

J is TRBJ1-1 and V is TRBV25-1; D not resolved. The CDR3 has 14 residues. Trimming shortened V by 6 bases and J by 7 bases, and 18 bases separated the two germline ends. Germline V CDR1 and CDR2: MGHDK, SYGVNS. The CDR3 region has the DNA TGTGCCAGCAGCCGAGCTACGGGAACCTATGAAGCTTTCTTT. It specifies CASSRATGTYEAFF.

The chain has TRBV19 and TRBJ1-1; D call uncertain. Trimming pared 10 bases from V and 1 base from J, leaving 19 bases between. This CDR3 spans 15 amino acids. Germline CDR1 LNHDA, CDR2 SQIVND (reference sequence). CDR3: CATHLGSVPNTEAFF. CDR3 in DNA: TGTGCCACCCACCTGGGGAGTGTCCCGAACACTGAAGCTTTCTTT.

The count of this clone is one. V and J are TRBV19 and TRBJ1-2; possible D gene TRBD1, 5 bases. This CDR3 has 13 amino acids. Germline V CDR1 and CDR2: LNHDA, SQIVND (reference sequence). V lost 7 bases and J lost 0, with 9 bases in between. CDR3 sequence: CASTEGANYGYTF. CDR3 nucleotide sequence: TGTGCCAGTACTGAAGGGGCTAACTATGGCTACACCTTC.

This chain links TRBV5-1 with TRBJ2-7, with 8 bases that match TRBD1. V shed 3 bases, J shed 3 bases, and the junction held 5 bases outside the gene matches. Germline-derived CDR1 and CDR2 are SGHRS and YFSETQ. This CDR3 region has 14 residues. CDR3 sequence reads: CASSYFGQGYEQYF. The CDR3 DNA is TGCGCCAGCAGCTATTTTGGACAGGGCTACGAGCAGTACTTC.